Given below is one T cell receptor beta chain in context. The CDR3 sequence is 13 residues long. The ends lost 2 bases at V and 6 bases at J; junction bases unmatched: 0. Germline V gene data show CDR1 as PRHDT and CDR2 as FYEKMQ (reference sequence). Profiling relied on immunoSEQ multiplex PCR, and the TCRdb table lists in-frame clones only, not all of them. The sample holds some 64,000 clones; about 96% are singletons and the top ten take roughly 0.38%. The record originates from a study of brain T cells in children with intractable seizures. V and J are TRBV13 and TRBJ2-2, with 7 nucleotides matching TRBD1. The source is a boy under two years old with focal cortical dysplasia and intractable seizures. The material was peripheral blood, obtained at surgery. The CDR3 reads CASSLQGAGELFF. CDR3 DNA: TGTGCCAGCAGCTTACAGGGGGCCGGGGAGCTGTTTTTT.